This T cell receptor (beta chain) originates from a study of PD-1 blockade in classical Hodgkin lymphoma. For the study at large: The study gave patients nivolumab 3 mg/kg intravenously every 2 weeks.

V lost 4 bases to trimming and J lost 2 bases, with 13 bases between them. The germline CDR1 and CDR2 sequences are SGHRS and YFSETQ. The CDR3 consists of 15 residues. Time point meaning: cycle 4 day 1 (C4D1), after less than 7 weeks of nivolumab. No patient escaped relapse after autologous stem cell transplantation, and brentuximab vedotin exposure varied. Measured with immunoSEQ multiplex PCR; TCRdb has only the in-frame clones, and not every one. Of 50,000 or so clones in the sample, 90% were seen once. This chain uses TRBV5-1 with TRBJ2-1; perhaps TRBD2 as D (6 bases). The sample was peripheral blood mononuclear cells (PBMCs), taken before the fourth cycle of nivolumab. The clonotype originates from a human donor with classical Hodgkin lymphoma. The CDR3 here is CASSPGAGTYNEQFF. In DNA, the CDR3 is TGCGCCAGCAGCCCGGGCGCGGGAACCTACAATGAGCAGTTCTTC. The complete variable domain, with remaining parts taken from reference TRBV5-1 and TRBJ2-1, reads KAGVTQTPRYLIKTRGQQVTLSCSPISGHRSVSWYQQTPGQGLQFLFEYFSETQRNKGNFPGRFSGRQFSNSRSEMNVSTLELGDSALYLCASSPGAGTYNEQFFGPGTRLTVL.